The 12 T cell receptor beta chains below come from one sample, sequenced in a study of T cell responses to AZD1222 COVID-19 vaccine. The data were produced by immunoSEQ multiplex PCR, yet TCRdb's version contains in-frame clones alone and is incomplete. The sample records 120,000 to 150,000 clones, roughly nine tenths being singletons. The starting material was peripheral blood, obtained 28 days after the second AZD1222 dose. The receptor source for this set is an adult who received the AZD1222 COVID-19 vaccine.

Concerning this clone itself: Germline is not matched at one junction end, which may reflect a read error. V gene TRBV4-1 combines with J gene TRBJ1-6; no reliable D call. From germline, CDR1 is MGHRA and CDR2 YSYEKL. This CDR3 has 16 residues. The CDR3 DNA follows: TGCGCCAGCAGACAAGTCGGGAGCTCCTATAATTCACCCCTCCACTTT. Its protein is CASRQVGSSYNSPLHF.

CDR3 sequence (DNA): TGCAGTGCTAGAAGAGGTTCTGGCTACACCTTC. This translates into CSARRGSGYTF. V gene TRBV20-1 combines with J gene TRBJ1-2; no clear D gene. The CDR3 sequence is 11 residues long. Between the trimmed V and J ends, which lost 2 bases and 7 bases, there was a span of 8 bases. Germline V gene sequence: CDR1 DFQATT, CDR2 SNEGSKA (reference sequence).

The CDR3 sequence: CASSRAPNYEQYF. In DNA form, the CDR3 reads TGTGCCAGCAGTAGGGCCCCGAACTACGAGCAGTACTTC. V is TRBV12-3 or TRBV12-4 and J is TRBJ2-7; D gene unclear. V was shortened by 5 bases and J by 3 bases, with 11 bases between the two germline ends. The CDR3 is 13 amino acids.

V gene TRBV6-1 combines with J gene TRBJ1-1; D perhaps matches TRBD1 (5 bases). CDR3 length: 12 residues. CDR1 and CDR2 (germline): MNHNS, SASEGT. V was shortened by 2 bases and J by 11 bases, with 12 bases between the two germline ends. This CDR3 reads CASSELGVGAFF. In DNA, the CDR3 is TGTGCCAGCAGTGAACTAGGGGTAGGGGCTTTCTTT.

This clone was found once. The gene calls are TRBV6-1 and TRBJ1-1; D not certain. This CDR3 has 15 residues. Germline CDR1 MNHNS, CDR2 SASEGT. Deletions cut 2 bases from V and 6 bases from J, with 16 bases between. The CDR3 DNA sequence: TGTGCCAGCAGTGAAAGGCGGACGGGTGTGTCTGAAGCTTTCTTT. It codes for CASSERRTGVSEAFF.

This chain links TRBV16 with TRBJ2-5, with D possibly matching TRBD2 (5 bases). Trimming removed 3 bases from V and 4 bases from J, with 12 bases in between. Germline-derived CDR1 and CDR2 are KGHSY and FQNENV. The CDR3 length is 14 residues. The CDR3 protein is CASSHSSRGETQYF. The CDR3 nucleotides are TGTGCCAGCAGCCACTCCAGTCGGGGAGAGACCCAGTACTTC.

This chain joins TRBV12-5 and TRBJ2-5; 7 bases agree with TRBD1. Germline CDR1 LGHNT, CDR2 FRNRAP. The J segment lost 4 bases and the V segment lost 4 bases, leaving 3 bases of the junction unmatched. This CDR3 is 13 amino acids long. The CDR3 sequence: CASGSTGRETQYF. The DNA of the CDR3 is TGTGCTAGTGGTTCGACAGGGCGAGAGACCCAGTACTTC.

DNA of the CDR3: TGTGCCTGGAGTGCCGGGAGGTTCTTCTTGTCCTCCTCTGGGGCCAACGTCCTGACTTTC. Amino acid sequence: CAWSAGRFFLSSSGANVLTF. The chain combines TRBV30 with TRBJ2-6, with 7 bases identical to TRBD2. With V trimmed by 1 base and J by 0 bases, 15 bases remained unmatched. The CDR3 loop spans 20 amino acids. Germline V lookup: CDR1 GTSNPN, CDR2 SVGIG (reference sequence).

The chain uses TRBV7-8 and TRBJ1-2; D gene unclear. The V and J ends lost 1 base and 0 bases respectively, with 6 bases between them. The germline V gene encodes CDR1 SGHVS and CDR2 FQNEAQ. The CDR3 covers 14 residues. The chain's CDR3 is CASSLGHTNYGYTF. The CDR3 nucleotides are TGTGCCAGCAGCTTAGGACACACTAACTATGGCTACACCTTC.

The chain recombines TRBV18 with TRBJ2-3, with TRBD1 identical over 10 bases. The length of the CDR3 is 14 residues. V shed 4 bases and J 4 bases; nucleotides not matched to a gene: 2. CDR1 is KGHSH and CDR2 is LQKENI in the germline V gene. CDR3 protein: CASSLGQGPDTQYF. Written as DNA, the CDR3 is TGTGCCAGCTCACTGGGACAGGGGCCAGATACGCAGTATTTT.

V gene TRBV6-6 combines with J gene TRBJ1-6; D is unresolved. The V end lost 5 bases, the J end lost 0 bases, and 14 bases lay between the germline ends. Germline lookup yields CDR1 MNHNY and CDR2 SVGAGI (reference sequence). CDR3 length: 17 amino acids. CDR3 protein: CASSPPGASSYNSPLHF. CDR3 nucleotides: TGTGCCAGCAGTCCTCCCGGTGCCAGCTCCTATAATTCACCCCTCCACTTT.

The V and J genes are TRBV7-6 and TRBJ2-1; 13 bases map to TRBD2. The CDR3 runs to 15 residues. V shed 4 bases and J 9 bases; nucleotides not matched to a gene: 6. From germline, CDR1 is SGHVS and CDR2 FNYEAQ. CDR3 residues: CASSSWTSGGGEQFF. The CDR3 bases are TGTGCCAGCAGCTCCTGGACTAGCGGGGGCGGTGAGCAGTTCTTC.